The rows below give T cell receptor beta chains drawn from one sample of a study of T cells of healthy individuals. From the 5' RACE reads, TCRdb called clonotypes with MiXCR, one entry per CDR3 protein. The data show around 98,000 distinct CDR3 sequences, under 20% seen once. The receptors were sampled from a human donor in good health. The CDR3 runs from the conserved cysteine through the conserved F or W. The order of the fields is clone size, J gene, D gene, V gene, CDR3 DNA, CDR3 protein. D genes are given only for firm matches. Where a row states a size, it is once, few, many or the class of an expanded clone; other rows omit it.

>NA|TRBJ1-2|TRBD1|TRBV28
TGTGCCGTAGCCGGGACAGGGGACGGCTACACCTTC
CAVAGTGDGYTF
>few|TRBJ1-6|TRBD1|TRBV6-6
TGTGCCAGCAGTAAGGACAGGGTGGACTCACCCCTCCACTTT
CASSKDRVDSPLHF
>many|TRBJ2-7|TRBD1|TRBV20-1
TGCAGTGCCCTACCGGACAGGGTGGACGAGCAGTACTTC
CSALPDRVDEQYF
>NA|TRBJ2-1|NA|TRBV2
TGTGCCATCTGGACCAAGCAGGAGCAGTTCTTC
CAIWTKQEQFF
>NA|TRBJ2-7|TRBD1|TRBV5-1
TGCGCCAGCAGCGCTCTGGACAGGGGGCCGCTCGAGCAGTACTTC
CASSALDRGPLEQYF
>many|TRBJ2-6|NA|TRBV28
TGTGCCAGCAGTTTATCCGGGGGCGGTGGGGCCAACGTCCTGACTTTC
CASSLSGGGGANVLTF
>NA|TRBJ1-2|NA|TRBV14
TGTGCCAGCAGCCAACTCCATCTACAGGGATATGGCTACACCTTC
CASSQLHLQGYGYTF
>few|TRBJ1-5|NA|TRBV10-3
TGTGCCATCAGTGACAGGGAAGGACAGCCCCAGCATTTT
CAISDREGQPQHF
>many|TRBJ2-1|TRBD2|TRBV29-1
TGCTCAATTGCGCGCGGGAGCCGTTACAATGAGCAGTTCTTC
CSIARGSRYNEQFF
>many|TRBJ2-3|TRBD2|TRBV6-4
TGTGCCAGCAGTGACGGGGAGGGAGAGACAGATACGCAGTATTTT
CASSDGEGETDTQYF
>few|TRBJ1-2|NA|TRBV27
TGTGCCAGCAGTTCCCCTACGAACAGGGAATCAGGGTATGGCTACACCTTC
CASSSPTNRESGYGYTF
>many|TRBJ2-1|NA|TRBV4-3
TGCGCCAGCAGCCAAGGGGTTACTAGCTCCTACTACAATGAGCAGTTCTTC
CASSQGVTSSYYNEQFF
>few|TRBJ1-4|TRBD1|TRBV4-1
TGCGCCAGCAGCCACACGACAGGGGTGGCTGAAAAACTGTTTTTT
CASSHTTGVAEKLFF
>NA|TRBJ2-7|NA|TRBV7-8
TGTGCCAGCAGCTTGAAGGGTCAGAAGCAGTACTTC
CASSLKGQKQYF
>NA|TRBJ2-1|TRBD2|TRBV7-2
TGTGCCAGCAGCCCGGGGAGGGCCGTTGAGCAGTTCTTC
CASSPGRAVEQFF
>many|TRBJ2-6|TRBD2|TRBV19
TGTGCCAGTAGTATAGGAGTCTCGGGGGGTTATGGGGCCAACGTCCTGACTTTC
CASSIGVSGGYGANVLTF
>many|TRBJ1-1|NA|TRBV6-5
TGTGCCAGCACCAGACAGGACACTGAAGCTTTCTTT
CASTRQDTEAFF
>NA|TRBJ2-7|NA|TRBV29-1
TGCAGCGTTGTCCCTACCGGGGCCAAAGCCCCCTACGAGCAGTACTTC
CSVVPTGAKAPYEQYF
>NA|TRBJ1-2|TRBD1|TRBV13
TGTGCCAGCAGCCTGGGGGACAGCCTCTATGGCTACACCTTC
CASSLGDSLYGYTF
>many|TRBJ2-3|NA|TRBV28
TGTGCCAGCAGTTCACTTCGGGATTACAATACGCAGTATTTT
CASSSLRDYNTQYF
>few|TRBJ1-2|NA|TRBV27
TGTGCCAGCAGTTTAAACAGCTACTATGGCTACACCTTC
CASSLNSYYGYTF
>many|TRBJ1-2|NA|TRBV28
TGTGCCAGCAGTTTATCGGCTAATTATGGCTACACCTTC
CASSLSANYGYTF
>few|TRBJ1-2|NA|TRBV2
TGTGCCAGCAGTGAAACCACAGGGAGCTATGGCTACACCTTC
CASSETTGSYGYTF
>few|TRBJ2-2|NA|TRBV7-9
TGTGCCAGCAGCTTTAGCGGTATTGGCACCGGGGAGCTGTTTTTT
CASSFSGIGTGELFF